Detailed here is one TCR beta chain. Its specificity is unknown. The CDR3 is 18 residues long. V was cut by 0 bases and J by 3 bases, with 20 bases left in between. Germline CDR1 reads LGHNA; CDR2 reads YNFKEQ. Sequencing used immunoSEQ multiplex PCR; TCRdb keeps in-frame clones, though not all of them. The table lists some 180,000 clones, around 88% of them singletons. The entry originates in a study of T cell responses to AZD1222 COVID-19 vaccine. Study context: Doses given second, at about 4 or about 12 weeks, were pooled. Study-wide results and limits: Unmutated variant regions are reportedly targeted by nearly half of spike-specific TCRs.

This sample comprised peripheral blood, obtained on day 0 of AZD1222 vaccination. The rearrangement joins TRBV4-2 to TRBJ1-2; maybe TRBD1 (5 bases). The receptor comes from an adult in good health. The CDR3 coding sequence is TGTGCCAGCAGCCAAGAAGGTAACGGGGGACGTATGGACTATGGCTACACCTTC. It is translated as CASSQEGNGGRMDYGYTF.